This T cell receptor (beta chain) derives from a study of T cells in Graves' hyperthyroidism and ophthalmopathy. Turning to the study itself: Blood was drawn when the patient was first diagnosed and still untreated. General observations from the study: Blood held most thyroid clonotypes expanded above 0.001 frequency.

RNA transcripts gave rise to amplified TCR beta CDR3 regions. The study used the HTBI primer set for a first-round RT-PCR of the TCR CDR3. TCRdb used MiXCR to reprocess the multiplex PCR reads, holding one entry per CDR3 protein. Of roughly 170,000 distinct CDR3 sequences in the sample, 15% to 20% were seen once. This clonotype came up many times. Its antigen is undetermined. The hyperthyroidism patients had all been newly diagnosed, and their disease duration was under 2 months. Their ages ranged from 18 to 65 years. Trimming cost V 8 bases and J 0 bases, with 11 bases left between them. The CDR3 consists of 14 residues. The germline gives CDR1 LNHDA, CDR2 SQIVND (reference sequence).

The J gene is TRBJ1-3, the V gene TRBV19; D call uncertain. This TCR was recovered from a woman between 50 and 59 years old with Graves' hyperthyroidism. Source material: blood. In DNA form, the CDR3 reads TGTGCCAGTGCAGCCGCTCACTCTGGAAACACCATATATTTT. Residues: CASAAAHSGNTIYF.